This entry lists 18 T cell receptor beta chains sequenced from one sample in a study of T-cell reconstitution after alpha-beta-depleted transplantation in children. Unique molecular identifiers were used to barcode this TCRbeta library. TCRdb recomputed calls from the PCR reads with MiXCR, one row per CDR3 protein. The sample consists of around 360,000 distinct CDR3 sequences, around a tenth of them appearing once. The source material was PBMCs from the stem cell graft donor, sampled from the stem cell graft. All receptors come from a human donor who donated a stem cell graft to a child with acute lymphoblastic leukemia.

This chain connects TRBV12-3 or TRBV12-4 to TRBJ2-7; 15 bases are shared with TRBD2. J lost 3 bases, V lost 6 bases, and 6 bases had no gene match. The CDR3 covers 16 residues. CDR3 sequence (DNA): TGTGCCAGCAGCGGGACTAGCGGGAGGAATCACTACGAGCAGTACTTC. Amino acid sequence: CASSGTSGRNHYEQYF.

The gene calls are TRBV4-2 and TRBJ2-1, with TRBD2 matching 9 bases. This CDR3 is built from 17 residues. The germline V gene has CDR1 LGHNA and CDR2 YNFKEQ. V shed 0 bases, J shed 1 base, and the junction held 4 bases outside the gene matches. CDR3 amino acids: CASSQDSSGRSYNEQFF. CDR3 nucleotides: TGTGCCAGCAGCCAAGATAGCAGCGGGAGGTCCTACAATGAGCAGTTCTTC.

V is TRBV4-1 and J is TRBJ2-5; possible D gene TRBD2, 5 bases. V was shortened by 4 bases and J by 4 bases, with 16 bases between the two germline ends. This CDR3 spans 15 amino acids. The germline gives CDR1 MGHRA, CDR2 YSYEKL. The CDR3 reads CASSPGTGIGETQYF. The CDR3 coding sequence is TGCGCCAGCAGCCCAGGAACGGGGATCGGAGAGACCCAGTACTTC.

The gene calls are TRBV5-1 and TRBJ2-3; TRBD1 matches at 8 bases. V lost 0 bases and J lost 1; bases outside the gene matches: 7. The V gene's germline CDR1 is SGHRS and CDR2 YFSETQ. This CDR3 spans 17 amino acids. The DNA for the CDR3 is TGCGCCAGCAGCTTGGCCCAGGGGGCCGTTGGCACAGATACGCAGTATTTT. It is translated as CASSLAQGAVGTDTQYF.

In its sample, this clonotype was seen a few times. This chain uses TRBV4-2 with TRBJ2-3; D assignment may be TRBD1 or TRBD2 (5 bases each). This CDR3 region has 22 residues. CDR1 and CDR2 from the germline V gene are LGHNA and YNFKEQ. V lost 1 base and J 0 bases, leaving 29 bases between the germline ends. This CDR3 reads CASSQVTERFSGTRVSTDTQYF. In DNA, the CDR3 is TGTGCCAGCAGCCAAGTGACGGAACGATTCTCCGGGACCCGGGTTAGCACAGATACGCAGTATTTT.

This clonotype occurred a few times. This chain joins TRBV18 and TRBJ2-7, with D maybe TRBD2 (5 bases). V was shortened by 1 base and J by 2 bases, with 15 bases between the two germline ends. This CDR3 is 16 amino acids long. Germline V gene data show CDR1 as KGHSH and CDR2 as LQKENI. The CDR3 DNA follows: TGTGCCAGCTCACCACAGGGAGCTATGAACACCTACGAGCAGTACTTC. It translates to CASSPQGAMNTYEQYF.

Only a few counts were recorded for this clonotype. The chain links TRBV7-6 to TRBJ2-1; D gene unclear. Trimming took 5 bases from V and 2 from J, leaving 4 bases between them. CDR1 and CDR2 (germline): SGHVS, FNYEAQ. This CDR3 region has 12 residues. The CDR3 nucleotides read TGTGCCAGCAGCGACCCCTACAATGAGCAGTTCTTC. This encodes CASSDPYNEQFF.

This clonotype was seen more than once but under ten times. This rearrangement joins TRBV27 to TRBJ2-1, with D tentatively TRBD1 (6 bases). The CDR3 loop spans 13 amino acids. Germline values: CDR1 MNHEY, CDR2 SMNVEV (reference sequence). V dropped 10 bases and J dropped 4 bases, with 14 bases sitting between them. The CDR3 DNA sequence: TGTGCCACCGGACAGCTAATGTACAATGAGCAGTTCTTC. As protein: CATGQLMYNEQFF.

The rearrangement links TRBV18 to TRBJ2-3; D ambiguous. CDR3 length: 15 amino acids. Germline lookup yields CDR1 KGHSH and CDR2 LQKENI. V lost 6 bases and J 1 base, leaving 14 bases between the germline ends. This CDR3 reads CASSSVLRGTDTQYF. CDR3 sequence (DNA): TGTGCCAGCTCGTCGGTCCTAAGGGGCACAGATACGCAGTATTTT.

This clonotype occurred a few times. The J gene is TRBJ2-7, the V gene TRBV4-3; D gene uncertain. Trimming stripped 1 base from V and 2 bases from J, with 15 bases between. CDR3 size: 16 residues. The germline CDR1 and CDR2 sequences are LGHNA and YSLEER. CDR3 nucleotides: TGCGCCAGCAGCCAAGTAGCTCGAGTACACCCCTACGAGCAGTACTTC. It translates to CASSQVARVHPYEQYF.

This clonotype was counted between two and nine times. V and J are TRBV20-1 and TRBJ2-1; D remains ambiguous. Germline V gene lookup returns CDR1 DFQATT and CDR2 SNEGSKA (reference sequence). The V end was cut by 1 base, the J end by 5 bases, with 6 bases between. This CDR3 is 12 amino acids long. The CDR3 spells CSARGLHNEQFF. In DNA form, the CDR3 reads TGCAGTGCTAGAGGTCTCCACAATGAGCAGTTCTTC.

This clonotype was found a few times. V is TRBV7-2 and J is TRBJ2-1, with D perhaps matching TRBD1 or TRBD2 (6 bases each). V lost 0 bases to trimming and J lost 10 bases, with 19 bases between them. There are 16 residues in the CDR3. The germline CDR1 and CDR2 sequences are SGHTA and FQGNSA. Here the CDR3 DNA reads TGTGCCAGCAGCTTAGCGGCTAGCCGAGGAGGGGGGGAGCAGTTCTTC. It translates to CASSLAASRGGGEQFF.

In its sample, this clonotype was seen many times. This chain uses TRBV20-1 with TRBJ1-5; a possible D gene is TRBD1 (5 bases). V shed 5 bases and J shed 6 bases, with 14 bases lying between them. The V gene's germline CDR1 is DFQATT and CDR2 SNEGSKA (reference sequence). This CDR3 comprises 13 residues. In DNA, the CDR3 is TGCAGTGCTCAGACAGTCCGCAGTCAGCCCCAGCATTTT. Its protein product is CSAQTVRSQPQHF.

Ten or more counts support this clonotype. The J gene is TRBJ2-1, the V gene TRBV6-4, with 9 bases lining up with TRBD1. CDR1 is MRHNA, CDR2 SNTAGT, per germline. CDR3 length: 15 residues. The V segment lost 5 bases and the J segment 8 bases; nucleotides outside the gene matches: 10. CDR3 nucleotides: TGTGCCAGCAGTATGGGACAGGGAATTTTCCATGAGCAGTTCTTC. Translation gives CASSMGQGIFHEQFF.

This clonotype came up a few times. CDR3 bases: TGCGCCAGCAGCCAAGATGGGCAGTGGGGGACTACCTACGAGCAGTACTTC. Protein: CASSQDGQWGTTYEQYF. This chain joins TRBV4-1 and TRBJ2-7, with TRBD2 matching 7 bases. Trimming cost V 0 bases and J 2 bases; bases outside gene matches: 10. Germline V gives CDR1 MGHRA, CDR2 YSYEKL. This CDR3 region has 17 residues.

Only a few counts were recorded for this clonotype. The chain employs TRBV27 and TRBJ2-7; TRBD2 matches at 7 bases. CDR3 length: 14 residues. Germline CDR1 and CDR2: MNHEY and SMNVEV (reference sequence). The V gene end was trimmed by 2 bases and the J gene end by 5 bases; junction bases not matched to a gene: 6. In DNA, the CDR3 is TGTGCCAGCAGTTTAGTGGGAGGGCCCCACGAGCAGTACTTC. The encoded protein is CASSLVGGPHEQYF.

This clonotype appeared a few times. The rearrangement uses TRBV4-1 and TRBJ2-7; D remains unclear. CDR3 length: 15 residues. Trimming shortened V by 0 bases and J by 0 bases, and 9 bases separated the two germline ends. The germline V gene has CDR1 MGHRA and CDR2 YSYEKL. This chain's CDR3 is CASSQDGRSSYEQYF. In DNA, the CDR3 is TGCGCCAGCAGCCAAGACGGCCGTAGCTCCTACGAGCAGTACTTC.

The chain combines TRBV7-2 with TRBJ2-1, with 11 positions matching TRBD2. Germline values: CDR1 SGHTA, CDR2 FQGNSA. This CDR3 region has 15 residues. The V gene end was trimmed by 6 bases and the J gene end by 9 bases; junction bases not matched to a gene: 10. In DNA form, the CDR3 reads TGTGCCAGCAGATCTCGGACTAGCGGGCTCCTTGAGCAGTTCTTC. Translation gives CASRSRTSGLLEQFF.